Following are 5 T cell receptor beta chains from one sample sequenced in a study of blood T cell repertoires in COVID-19. Sequenced by immunoSEQ multiplex PCR; TCRdb stores in-frame clones only, minus some. The data show 150,000 or so clones, 80% seen once. Sequencing was performed on peripheral blood. These receptors all come from a man in his fifties or sixties with acute or convalescent COVID-19.

The V gene is TRBV9, the J gene TRBJ2-6; TRBD1 is a possible D gene (6 bases). Looked up from germline, CDR1 is SGDLS and CDR2 is YYNGEE. With 4 bases removed from V and 3 bases from J, the gap between germline ends came to 17 bases. CDR3 length: 17 amino acids. In DNA form, the CDR3 reads TGTGCCAGCAGCCCGAGGGGGACACTGGGTGGGGCCAACGTCCTGACTTTC. This sequence encodes CASSPRGTLGGANVLTF.

The chain employs TRBV3-1 (or the pseudogene TRBV3-2) and TRBJ1-2, with a weak D call TRBD1 (6 bases). This CDR3 comprises 16 residues. V was pared by 2 bases and J by 0 bases, with 13 bases between. CDR1 and CDR2 (germline): LGHDT, YNNKEL (reference sequence). This CDR3 reads CASSQPPGTPNYGYTF. The CDR3 DNA reads as TGTGCCAGCAGCCAACCCCCGGGGACACCTAACTATGGCTACACCTTC.

This sequence joins TRBV7-6 and TRBJ1-1, with D uncertain. Trimming left V 2 bases short and J 1 base short, with 5 bases between. This CDR3 comprises 13 residues. The germline V gene has CDR1 SGHVS and CDR2 FNYEAQ. CDR3 loop: CASSLRGNTEAFF. CDR3 nucleotide sequence: TGTGCCAGCAGCTTACGAGGGAACACTGAAGCTTTCTTT.

The chain carries TRBV2 and TRBJ2-1, with D possibly TRBD1 on 5 matching bases. CDR3 length equals 12 residues. The V and J ends lost 6 bases and 8 bases respectively, with 11 bases between them. Germline loops: CDR1 SNHLY, CDR2 FYNNEI. The chain's CDR3 is CASSLSRDEQFF. The CDR3 DNA follows: TGTGCCAGCAGCCTATCCAGGGATGAGCAGTTCTTC.

The rearrangement joins TRBV6-5 to TRBJ2-7; D is ambiguous. CDR3 length equals 13 residues. Trimming left V 6 bases short and J 2 bases short, with 11 bases between. Germline values: CDR1 MNHEY, CDR2 SVGAGI. The CDR3 DNA sequence: TGTGCCAGCAGGCGGTCGATGACCTACGAGCAGTACTTC. Its protein is CASRRSMTYEQYF.